This TCR beta chain was obtained from a study of blood T cell repertoires in COVID-19. Study information: Both acute and convalescent COVID-19 samples were obtained from the United States, Italy and Spain. T cells, B-cell-depleted T cells, or PBMCs supplied cDNA or gDNA.

This CDR3 is built from 14 residues. The V end was cut by 6 bases, the J end by 6 bases, with 17 bases between. Germline-derived CDR1 and CDR2 are LNHDA and SQIVND (reference sequence). In the original processing: The assay estimated nucleated cells by amplifying reference gene primers. Libraries were prepared by immunoSEQ multiplex PCR; TCRdb keeps only in-frame clonotypes and omits some of them. V, J and clone size are those of that table, while D and trimming were read from the DNA. The sample consists of under 100,000 clones, around 82% of them appearing once. This TCR derives from a man in his fifties or sixties with acute or convalescent COVID-19. The chain recombines TRBV19 with TRBJ1-1; tentatively, D is TRBD1 (5 bases). Sequencing used peripheral blood. The CDR3 DNA sequence: TGTGCCAGTAGGGAACAGGAAAGCAGGGCTGAAGCTTTCTTT. Amino acid sequence: CASREQESRAEAFF.